This entry describes one T cell receptor beta chain. Its antigen is unknown. The source of the sample is a study of regulatory dendritic cells for organ transplantation. Trimming removed 4 bases from V and 1 base from J; junction bases left unmatched: 4. The length of the CDR3 is 14 residues. CDR1 and CDR2 from the germline V gene are SGHRS and YFSETQ. Repertoires were generated with immunoSEQ multiplex PCR, while TCRdb's copy carries only in-frame clones and drops some. The top ten clones hold about 2% of a sample with around 30,000 clones, roughly 85% of them seen once. Study-wide findings and caveats: Alloreactive memory CD8+ T cell pools varied considerably between individuals.

The sequence was collected from a human donor in good health. The sequenced sample was memory CD4+ T cells from blood. Documented subset: CD45RO+ memory T cells. The chain combines TRBV5-1 with TRBJ1-1; 7 bases match TRBD1. The CDR3 region is CASSRDSQNTEAFF. The CDR3 coding sequence is TGCGCCAGCAGCCGGGACAGTCAGAACACTGAAGCTTTCTTT.